The 26 T cell receptor beta chains in this list originate from one sample, sequenced in a study of spatial heterogeneity in lung cancer. MiXCR was run by TCRdb on the 5' RACE reads, yielding one entry per CDR3 protein. Here the sample spans more than 40,000 distinct CDR3 sequences, approximately 22% being singletons. Time point described: blood at routine non-recurrence follow-up after resection. Here the sequenced sample was PBMCs, taken at follow-up. The source of these receptors is a female donor with early-stage non-small cell lung cancer.

The rearrangement uses TRBV20-1 and TRBJ2-3; 9 bases map to TRBD2. V lost 0 bases and J lost 5; bases outside the gene matches: 15. The germline CDR1 and CDR2 sequences are DFQATT and SNEGSKA (reference sequence). This CDR3 has 18 residues. CDR3 coding DNA: TGCAGTGCTAGAGATCGTTGGCGGGAGGGCCAAACTATAGATACGCAGTATTTT. This translates into CSARDRWREGQTIDTQYF.

V usage is TRBV7-9 and J usage is TRBJ2-2; TRBD2 might be the D (6 bases). The CDR3 loop spans 15 amino acids. The V gene's germline CDR1 is SEHNR and CDR2 FQNEAQ (reference sequence). V was clipped by 5 bases and J by 7 bases, with 17 bases between them. CDR3 protein: CASSPPTRRVGELFF. CDR3 nucleotides: TGTGCCAGCAGCCCGCCGACTAGGCGGGTCGGGGAGCTGTTTTTT.

This chain connects TRBV7-3 to TRBJ2-3, with 10 bases matching TRBD1. The CDR3 is made up of 14 amino acids. Germline CDR1 and CDR2: SGHTA and FQGTGA. The ends lost 5 bases at V and 5 bases at J; junction bases unmatched: 4. The CDR3 sequence: CASSEDRGQDTQYF. The CDR3 DNA sequence: TGTGCCAGCAGCGAAGACAGGGGGCAAGATACGCAGTATTTT.

The chain has TRBV10-3 and TRBJ2-1, with 9 nucleotides matching TRBD2. CDR3 length: 17 residues. The junction had 19 bases not matched to a gene; V was cut back by 8 bases and J by 8 bases. CDR1 is ENHRY, CDR2 SYGVKD, per germline. The CDR3 coding sequence is TGTGCCATCGCCCGTGGCGTACTAGCGGGCGGGAGAGATGAGCAGTTCTTC. Translation gives CAIARGVLAGGRDEQFF.

V usage is TRBV7-9 and J usage is TRBJ2-3, with D possibly TRBD1 on 6 matching bases. Trimming left V 3 bases short and J 7 bases short, with 11 bases between. This CDR3 is built from 13 residues. Germline V lookup: CDR1 SEHNR, CDR2 FQNEAQ (reference sequence). CDR3 protein: CASSLGDRNTQYF. The CDR3 coding sequence is TGTGCCAGCAGCTTGGGTGACAGGAATACGCAGTATTTT.

This clonotype was counted between two and nine times. The V and J genes are TRBV12-3 or TRBV12-4 and TRBJ1-1; D not resolved. This CDR3 contains 13 residues. Trimming left V 7 bases short and J 0 bases short, with 9 bases between. CDR3 coding DNA: TGTGCCAGCACTAGGCAGTTGAACACTGAAGCTTTCTTT. Protein sequence: CASTRQLNTEAFF.

In its sample, this clonotype was seen many times. The chain carries TRBV24-1 and TRBJ2-1; the match to TRBD2 covers 10 bases. The CDR3 is 12 amino acids. The germline V gene has CDR1 KGHDR and CDR2 SFDVKD. Trimming cost V 10 bases and J 8 bases; bases outside gene matches: 4. The CDR3 sequence: CATSGGADEQFF. The CDR3 DNA reads TGTGCCACGAGCGGGGGGGCCGATGAGCAGTTCTTC.

This chain connects TRBV27 to TRBJ1-2; a weak D match, TRBD1 (5 bases). The CDR3 covers 13 residues. The V end was cut by 3 bases, the J end by 11 bases, with 16 bases between. CDR1 and CDR2 from the germline V gene are MNHEY and SMNVEV (reference sequence). This chain's CDR3 is CASSFGVRDRYTF. Written as DNA, the CDR3 is TGTGCCAGCAGTTTTGGAGTCAGGGACCGGTACACCTTC.

At least ten counts were recorded for this clonotype. The V call is TRBV29-1, the J call TRBJ1-1; tentatively, D is TRBD1 (6 bases). Germline V gives CDR1 SQVTM, CDR2 ANQGSEA. With 0 bases removed from V and 3 bases from J, the gap between germline ends came to 11 bases. The CDR3 is 14 residues long. In DNA, the CDR3 is TGCAGCGTTGAAGACGAACAGGGTCACACTGAAGCTTTCTTT. Its translation is CSVEDEQGHTEAFF. Combining the CDR3 with reference TRBV29-1 and TRBJ1-1 gives the whole variable domain SAVISQKPSRDICQRGTSLTIQCQVDSQVTMMFWYRQQPGQSLTLIATANQGSEATYESGFVIDKFPISRPNLTFSTLTVSNMSPEDSSIYLCSVEDEQGHTEAFFGQGTRLTVV.

The CDR3 protein is CASSVGGGDTEAFF. The DNA of the CDR3 is TGTGCCAGCAGCGTAGGGGGAGGGGACACTGAAGCTTTCTTT. J is TRBJ1-1 and V is TRBV9; D may be TRBD1 (5 bases). The germline V and J ends were trimmed by 0 bases and 3 bases, with 9 bases remaining between them. The CDR3 has 14 residues. CDR1 and CDR2 (germline): SGDLS, YYNGEE.

This clonotype was detected ten times or more. The chain couples TRBV11-3 to TRBJ2-2, with unresolved D. Germline V gene data show CDR1 as SGHNT and CDR2 as YENEEA. The CDR3 consists of 13 residues. V was cut by 2 bases and J by 5 bases, with 6 bases left in between. Here the CDR3 reads CASSLLRTGELFF. The DNA of the CDR3 is TGTGCCAGCAGCTTACTTAGGACCGGGGAGCTGTTTTTT.

The table lists this clonotype with many counts. This chain connects TRBV3-1 to TRBJ1-1; D remains ambiguous. CDR3 size: 12 residues. Trimming shortened V by 0 bases and J by 9 bases, and 8 bases separated the two germline ends. CDR1 LGHDT and CDR2 YNNKEL come from the germline V gene (reference sequence). The chain's CDR3 is CASSQDSGKAFF. CDR3 coding DNA: TGTGCCAGCAGCCAAGATTCTGGGAAAGCTTTCTTT.

The CDR3 sequence is CAISEFGVYEQFF. The DNA for the CDR3 is TGTGCCATCAGTGAGTTCGGAGTGTATGAGCAGTTCTTC. The chain has TRBV10-3 and TRBJ2-1; D is uncertain. Trimming stripped 1 base from V and 8 bases from J, with 9 bases between. The CDR3 has 13 amino acids. CDR1 and CDR2 from the germline V gene are ENHRY and SYGVKD.

This clonotype was recorded at least ten times. The chain has TRBV20-1 and TRBJ2-3; 8 bases are shared with TRBD2. Germline trimming cut 1 base from V and 2 bases from J; bases unmatched to any gene: 8. Germline CDR1 DFQATT, CDR2 SNEGSKA (reference sequence). The CDR3 has 16 residues. The CDR3 protein is CSARVPRGGPTDTQYF. CDR3 sequence (DNA): TGCAGTGCTAGAGTCCCCCGGGGGGGTCCCACAGATACGCAGTATTTT.

This clonotype has only a few counts. V is TRBV20-1 and J is TRBJ1-5; 8 nucleotides align to TRBD1. Germline-derived CDR1 and CDR2 are DFQATT and SNEGSKA (reference sequence). V lost 4 bases to trimming and J lost 6 bases; unmatched junction nucleotides: 11. The CDR3 loop spans 15 amino acids. The CDR3 protein is CSANQRQGIIQPQHF. The CDR3 region has the DNA TGCAGTGCTAACCAGAGACAGGGGATTATTCAGCCCCAGCATTTT.

This clonotype appeared a few times. The genes are TRBV12-3 or TRBV12-4 and TRBJ1-6; D is perhaps TRBD1 (6 bases). CDR3 size: 15 residues. V was cut by 2 bases and J by 2 bases, with 7 bases left in between. CDR3 residues: CASSLSGAYNSPLHF. The CDR3 DNA reads as TGTGCCAGCAGTTTATCAGGGGCCTATAATTCACCCCTCCACTTT.

This clonotype came up many times. The genes are TRBV7-3 and TRBJ2-3; no clear D. This CDR3 region has 15 residues. The V end lost 1 base, the J end lost 0 bases, and 8 bases lay between the germline ends. Germline V lookup: CDR1 SGHTA, CDR2 FQGTGA. The CDR3 bases are TGTGCCAGCAGCTTAAATCCTACCAGCACAGATACGCAGTATTTT. It specifies CASSLNPTSTDTQYF.

This clonotype was picked up a small number of times. J is TRBJ2-5 and V is TRBV4-1; D possibly corresponds to TRBD2 (5 bases). The CDR3 runs 13 residues. The germline V and J ends were trimmed by 5 bases and 7 bases, with 14 bases remaining between them. CDR1 and CDR2 (germline): MGHRA, YSYEKL. CDR3: CASSFTAAGTQYF. The DNA for the CDR3 is TGCGCCAGCAGCTTTACAGCGGCCGGGACCCAGTACTTC.

The J gene is TRBJ1-2, the V gene TRBV20-1; 7 bases map to TRBD1. Germline values: CDR1 DFQATT, CDR2 SNEGSKA (reference sequence). The length of the CDR3 is 15 residues. V shed 2 bases and J 2 bases; nucleotides not matched to a gene: 8. CDR3 DNA sequence: TGCAGTGCTAGACAACCCCTGACAGGGAACTATGGCTACACCTTC. It yields the protein CSARQPLTGNYGYTF.

This sequence joins TRBV7-2 and TRBJ1-4; D unresolved. This CDR3 comprises 13 residues. Germline loops: CDR1 SGHTA, CDR2 FQGNSA. Trimming removed 3 bases from V and 15 bases from J, with 17 bases in between. The CDR3 here is CASSLRVREILFF. In DNA, the CDR3 is TGTGCCAGCAGCTTGAGGGTCCGGGAAATATTGTTTTTT.

This clonotype came up a few times. The rearrangement links TRBV9 to TRBJ2-5; 8 bases match TRBD1. Germline V gene sequence: CDR1 SGDLS, CDR2 YYNGEE. This CDR3 region has 16 residues. V dropped 3 bases and J dropped 5; count of bases not matched to a gene: 12. The CDR3 spells CASSDPGGLTRETQYF. Here the CDR3 DNA reads TGTGCCAGCAGCGACCCAGGGGGCTTAACGCGGGAGACCCAGTACTTC.

V usage is TRBV15 and J usage is TRBJ1-3; no clear D. The V end lost 5 bases, the J end lost 1 base, and 12 bases lay between the germline ends. The CDR3 length is 15 residues. Germline V gene data show CDR1 as LNHNV and CDR2 as YYDKDF (reference sequence). DNA of the CDR3: TGTGCCACCAGCCAAACCCCTCGGTCTGGAAACACCATATATTTT. This gives the protein CATSQTPRSGNTIYF.

This clonotype was detected ten times or more. J is TRBJ1-1 and V is TRBV6-6, with D maybe TRBD1 (6 bases). This CDR3 is built from 15 residues. Germline assignment: CDR1 MNHNY and CDR2 SVGAGI (reference sequence). Trimming took 6 bases from V and 3 from J, leaving 17 bases between them. Here the CDR3 reads CASSLPGATDTEAFF. CDR3 coding DNA: TGTGCCAGCAGCCTTCCAGGGGCCACGGACACTGAAGCTTTCTTT.

This clonotype was detected a few times. The V call is TRBV9, the J call TRBJ1-4; D gene ambiguous. In germline, CDR1 is SGDLS, CDR2 YYNGEE. Trimming left V 5 bases short and J 6 bases short, with 11 bases between. The CDR3 extends over 13 amino acids. The CDR3 loop reads CASRGRRDEKLFF. The CDR3 coding sequence is TGTGCCAGCAGGGGGAGACGGGATGAAAAACTGTTTTTT.

This clonotype was seen many times. The chain has TRBV7-2 and TRBJ2-1, with TRBD2 identical over 11 bases. The ends lost 4 bases at V and 3 bases at J; junction bases unmatched: 5. The CDR3 contains 16 residues. Germline-derived CDR1 and CDR2 are SGHTA and FQGNSA. The CDR3: CASSSASGRYYNEQFF. The CDR3 nucleotides are TGTGCCAGCAGCTCCGCTAGCGGGAGGTACTACAATGAGCAGTTCTTC.

Comment on this clonotype: Sequence at one end of the junction differs from germline and may be a read error. The chain combines TRBV20-1 with TRBJ2-3; D tentatively fits TRBD1 or TRBD2 (5 bases each). CDR1 and CDR2 from the germline V gene are DFQATT and SNEGSKA (reference sequence). The CDR3 runs 11 residues. DNA for the CDR3: TGCAGTGCCAGAGGGGTGGATACGCAGTATTTT. Its protein product is CSARGVDTQYF.